This T cell receptor beta chain derives from a study of T cells in Graves' hyperthyroidism and ophthalmopathy. Study overall: Once the initial diagnosis was made, peripheral blood was obtained before any treatment.

Graves' hyperthyroidism showing no ophthalmopathy progression within 18 months was considered stable. Newly diagnosed patients aged 18 to 65 had hyperthyroidism of under 2 months' duration. Pregnant or lactating patients were excluded, as were those with uncontrolled infection or other autoimmune disease. This clonotype has a count of ten or more. Germline V gene sequence: CDR1 MNHEY, CDR2 SVGAGI. This CDR3 region has 17 residues. The ends were cut back, 7 bases at V and 0 bases at J, with 19 bases in the middle. Amplification of TCR beta CDR3 regions was performed using RNA transcripts as template. The TCR CDR3 first-round RT-PCR relied on the HTBI primer set. TCRdb re-called the multiplex PCR reads through MiXCR, storing one row per CDR3 protein. The table lists approximately 400,000 distinct CDR3 sequences, about 18% of them singletons.

This rearrangement joins TRBV6-5 to TRBJ2-4, with D possibly matching TRBD1 (6 bases). Source material: blood. This receptor was obtained from a woman between 18 and 30 years old with Graves' hyperthyroidism. The CDR3 here is CASTFLQGTLAKNIQYF. The DNA of the CDR3 is TGTGCCAGCACCTTCCTACAGGGAACCTTAGCCAAAAACATTCAGTACTTC.